What follows are 32 T cell receptor beta chains derived from one specimen sequenced in a study of CD8+CD57+ T cells in acquired aplastic anemia. Patients picked for sequencing had shown CD8+CD57+ cell expansion detected by flow cytometry. CDR3 and TCR beta VDJ profiling relied on genomic DNA as the template. TCRdb itself ran the reads through MiXCR, one entry per CDR3 protein. The sample yields 200,000 to 250,000 distinct CDR3 sequences, roughly 50% seen once. Material: sorted CD4+, CD8+, or CD8+CD57+ T cells (not recorded which) from PBMCs. Source of these receptors: a human donor with aplastic anemia.

This clonotype came up a few times. V gene TRBV12-3 or TRBV12-4 combines with J gene TRBJ1-6; D is unresolved. The CDR3 covers 13 residues. Trimming cost V 5 bases and J 5 bases, with 7 bases left between them. The CDR3 DNA reads as TGTGCCAGCAGTCCCTCTCATAATTCACCCCTCCACTTT. It codes for CASSPSHNSPLHF.

This clonotype was seen ten or more times. The V call is TRBV5-8, the J call TRBJ1-2; D is unresolved. The CDR3 runs to 15 residues. Trimming stripped 1 base from V and 4 bases from J, with 14 bases between. CDR1 and CDR2 from the germline V gene are SGHTS and YDEGEE. CDR3 sequence reads: CASSLRAGPVYGYTF. CDR3 nucleotide sequence: TGTGCCAGCAGCTTGAGGGCAGGCCCCGTCTATGGCTACACCTTC.

Comments on this clonotype: Compared with germline, one end of the junction differs, possibly owing to a read error. V usage is TRBV20-1 and J usage is TRBJ2-5; 7 positions agree with TRBD2. CDR1 is DFQATT and CDR2 is SNEGSKA in the germline V gene (reference sequence). The CDR3 is made up of 14 amino acids. The CDR3 DNA follows: TGCAGCGCTAGGCGGGGAATCGCGGGGGAGACCCAGTGCTTC. Translation gives CSARRGIAGETQCF.

This clonotype was found once. The chain is built from TRBV25-1 and TRBJ2-5; D might be TRBD2 (5 bases). Per germline, CDR1 MGHDK and CDR2 SYGVNS. V shed 4 bases and J shed 5 bases, with 17 bases lying between them. The CDR3 runs to 15 residues. The CDR3 here is CASSAPPRGRETQYF. The CDR3 DNA reads TGTGCCAGCAGTGCTCCCCCCAGAGGGCGGGAGACCCAGTACTTC.

This clonotype was seen a few times. This chain connects TRBV29-1 to TRBJ2-7; TRBD1 might be the D (7 bases). V was shortened by 0 bases and J by 4 bases, with 19 bases between the two germline ends. The CDR3 is made up of 16 amino acids. Germline CDR1 is SQVTM and CDR2 is ANQGSEA. The CDR3 loop reads CSVEEAGWRGLYEQYF. As DNA, the CDR3 is TGCAGCGTTGAAGAGGCAGGGTGGAGGGGGCTATACGAGCAGTACTTC.

Comment on this clonotype: A read error is likely, as this CDR3 ends without the conserved phenylalanine or tryptophan. The chain combines TRBV10-3 with TRBJ2-7; 8 nucleotides agree with TRBD1. This CDR3 is built from 14 residues. Germline V lookup: CDR1 ENHRY, CDR2 SYGVKD. V shed 5 bases and J 6 bases; nucleotides not matched to a gene: 9. The CDR3 sequence: CAISQGAKTCEQYS. Here the CDR3 DNA reads TGTGCCATCAGTCAGGGGGCTAAAACCTGCGAGCAGTACTCC.

In its sample, this clonotype was seen many times. This sequence joins TRBV20-1 and TRBJ1-2; a weak D match, TRBD1 (5 bases). This CDR3 contains 16 residues. The V and J ends lost 5 bases and 3 bases respectively, with 22 bases between them. The germline gives CDR1 DFQATT, CDR2 SNEGSKA (reference sequence). The DNA of the CDR3 is TGCAGTGCTCCCTTGCCCCGGGACCGATACGACTATGGCTACACCTTC. Translating gives CSAPLPRDRYDYGYTF.

Many counts were recorded for this clonotype. This chain connects TRBV10-2 to TRBJ2-3; the D gene is possibly TRBD2 (5 bases). The V gene's germline CDR1 is WSHSY and CDR2 SAAADI. The CDR3 consists of 14 residues. Trimming shortened V by 8 bases and J by 2 bases, and 14 bases separated the two germline ends. This CDR3 is CASARGSNTDTQYF. CDR3 sequence (DNA): TGCGCCAGCGCGAGAGGGAGCAACACAGATACGCAGTATTTT.

The rearrangement joins TRBV7-9 to TRBJ1-5; possible D gene TRBD1, 5 bases. V dropped 7 bases and J dropped 7 bases, with 17 bases sitting between them. CDR1 SEHNR and CDR2 FQNEAQ come from the germline V gene (reference sequence). The CDR3 loop spans 14 amino acids. In nucleotides, the CDR3 is TGTGCCAGCACCCTAGGGGCGTCGGGGCAGCCCCAGCATTTT. Translated, it gives CASTLGASGQPQHF.

This clonotype came up many times. The CDR3 loop is CASSSTGGTDTQYF. As DNA, the CDR3 is TGTGCCAGCAGCTCGACAGGGGGCACAGATACGCAGTATTTT. The chain uses TRBV11-1 and TRBJ2-3, with TRBD1 matching over 8 bases. V gave up 4 bases and J gave up 1 base; unmatched junction bases: 1. The CDR3 contains 14 residues. CDR1 and CDR2 (germline): SGHAT, FQDESV (reference sequence). The variable domain in full, completed from reference TRBV11-1 and TRBJ2-3, reads EAEVAQSPRYKITEKSQAVAFWCDPISGHATLYWYRQILGQGPELLVQFQDESVVDDSQLPKDRFSAERLKGVDSTLKIQPAELGDSAMYLCASSSTGGTDTQYFGPGTRLTVL.

This clonotype has ten or more counts. The chain links TRBV20-1 to TRBJ1-2; no clear D gene. CDR3 length: 11 residues. Germline V gives CDR1 DFQATT, CDR2 SNEGSKA (reference sequence). The V and J ends lost 1 base and 7 bases respectively, with 7 bases between them. The CDR3 loop reads CSARAGGGYTF. The CDR3 DNA is TGCAGTGCTAGAGCGGGAGGTGGCTACACCTTC.

The table lists this clonotype with many counts. This chain joins TRBV5-1 and TRBJ1-5, with D unclear. The CDR3 consists of 15 residues. V was trimmed by 2 bases and J by 3 bases, leaving 12 bases between them. CDR1 is SGHRS, CDR2 YFSETQ, per germline. The CDR3 region has the DNA TGCGCCAGCAGCTTTTCGGGAGCACTCAATCAGCCCCAGCATTTT. Translated, it gives CASSFSGALNQPQHF.

This clonotype was recorded many times. The V gene is TRBV7-7, the J gene TRBJ2-5, with 10 bases identical to TRBD1. The junction had 5 bases not matched to a gene; V was cut back by 5 bases and J by 5 bases. Germline assignment: CDR1 SSHAT and CDR2 FNYEAQ (reference sequence). This CDR3 is built from 14 residues. The CDR3 protein is CASSPTGQGETQYF. DNA of the CDR3: TGTGCCAGCAGCCCGACGGGACAGGGGGAGACCCAGTACTTC.

This clonotype was observed many times. The chain joins TRBV5-1 to TRBJ2-1; TRBD2 might be the D (5 bases). Trimming cost V 3 bases and J 5 bases, with 12 bases left between them. The CDR3 totals 14 residues. Looked up from germline, CDR1 is SGHRS and CDR2 is YFSETQ. The DNA of the CDR3 is TGCGCCAGCAGCTGGACCCGGCGGGACAATGAGCAGTTCTTC. This translates into CASSWTRRDNEQFF.

The V call is TRBV9, the J call TRBJ2-7; no clear D. The CDR3 runs to 15 residues. The germline CDR1 and CDR2 sequences are SGDLS and YYNGEE. V was trimmed by 4 bases and J by 2 bases, leaving 16 bases between them. The CDR3 here is CASSPRHSTTYEQYF. DNA for the CDR3: TGTGCCAGCAGCCCACGACACTCCACCACCTACGAGCAGTACTTC.

CDR3 in amino acids: CASSLGQGAYGYTF. The CDR3 nucleotides are TGTGCCAGCAGTTTAGGGCAGGGGGCATATGGCTACACCTTC. J is TRBJ1-2 and V is TRBV28; TRBD1 matches 8 bases. V trimming: 2 bases; J trimming: 5 bases; junction bases outside the gene matches: 4. CDR3 length: 14 amino acids. The germline V gene encodes CDR1 MDHEN and CDR2 SYDVKM.

This clonotype came up many times. This chain uses TRBV20-1 with TRBJ1-5, with 12 positions matching TRBD1. The J segment lost 3 bases and the V segment lost 3 bases, leaving 3 bases of the junction unmatched. The CDR3 runs to 15 residues. CDR1 and CDR2 from the germline V gene are DFQATT and SNEGSKA (reference sequence). Here the CDR3 reads CSASGTGGFNQPQHF. CDR3 DNA sequence: TGCAGTGCTAGCGGGACAGGGGGCTTCAATCAGCCCCAGCATTTT.

The chain carries TRBV25-1 and TRBJ2-1; D perhaps matches TRBD1 (6 bases). The V end was cut by 3 bases, the J end by 9 bases, with 18 bases between. This CDR3 region has 15 residues. Germline CDR1 reads MGHDK; CDR2 reads SYGVNS. CDR3 protein: CASSDGQQPVGEQFF. CDR3 in DNA: TGTGCCAGCAGTGATGGACAGCAACCTGTAGGTGAGCAGTTCTTC.

CDR3 nucleotides: TGTGCCAGCAGCCCGGGACAGGCCAACTATGGCTACACCTTC. Amino acid sequence: CASSPGQANYGYTF. The chain uses TRBV9 and TRBJ1-2; 8 bases line up with TRBD1. The CDR3 is 14 amino acids. With 4 bases clipped from V and 2 bases from J, the junction kept 4 bases outside the gene matches. Germline-derived CDR1 and CDR2 are SGDLS and YYNGEE. Full variable domain (remainder filled in from reference TRBV9 and TRBJ1-2): DSGVTQTPKHLITATGQRVTLRCSPRSGDLSVYWYQQSLDQGLQFLIQYYNGEERAKGNILERFSAQQFPDLHSELNLSSLELGDSALYFCASSPGQANYGYTFGSGTRLTVV.

This chain connects TRBV27 to TRBJ2-2; 7 bases agree with TRBD1. Trimming cost V 6 bases and J 0 bases; bases outside gene matches: 7. The CDR3 length is 16 residues. Germline loops: CDR1 MNHEY, CDR2 SMNVEV (reference sequence). The CDR3 region has the DNA TGTGCCAGCAGGGAGACGGGACAGTCGAACACCGGGGAGCTGTTTTTT. Its protein product is CASRETGQSNTGELFF.

This chain joins TRBV7-8 and TRBJ1-1; no reliable D call. Germline assignment: CDR1 SGHVS and CDR2 FQNEAQ. Trimming stripped 5 bases from V and 0 bases from J, with 13 bases between. This CDR3 spans 15 amino acids. CDR3 sequence reads: CASSPAPELNTEAFF. The DNA of the CDR3 is TGTGCCAGCAGCCCCGCACCGGAACTGAACACTGAAGCTTTCTTT.

This clonotype was counted at least ten times. The genes are TRBV27 and TRBJ1-6; D is perhaps TRBD1 (5 bases). In germline, CDR1 is MNHEY, CDR2 SMNVEV (reference sequence). The CDR3 is made up of 15 amino acids. The V end lost 6 bases, the J end lost 4 bases, and 13 bases lay between the germline ends. CDR3 nucleotides: TGTGCCAGCAGAACCCAGGGAGGGTATAATTCACCCCTCCACTTT. Residues: CASRTQGGYNSPLHF.

This clonotype showed up just a few times. CDR3 sequence reads: CASSSTPGDYSYNEQFF. As DNA, the CDR3 is TGTGCCAGCAGCTCTACCCCGGGGGACTACTCCTACAATGAGCAGTTCTTC. The chain carries TRBV7-9 and TRBJ2-1; TRBD2 aligns across 7 bases. Germline CDR1 is SEHNR and CDR2 is FQNEAQ (reference sequence). With V trimmed by 4 bases and J by 0 bases, 9 bases remained unmatched. CDR3 length: 17 amino acids.

The sample holds a few counts of this clonotype. The rearrangement joins TRBV27 to TRBJ1-5; TRBD1 matches 7 bases. Germline V CDR1 and CDR2: MNHEY, SMNVEV (reference sequence). J lost 4 bases, V lost 3 bases, and 9 bases had no gene match. The CDR3 loop spans 16 amino acids. The CDR3 bases are TGTGCCAGCAGTTTTATGGGCAGGGGGTATAATCAGCCCCAGCATTTT. It encodes CASSFMGRGYNQPQHF.

This clonotype was seen ten or more times. V and J are TRBV30 and TRBJ1-3; maybe TRBD1 (5 bases). Germline CDR1 and CDR2: GTSNPN and SVGIG (reference sequence). The CDR3 has 13 amino acids. V dropped 4 bases and J dropped 4 bases, with 11 bases sitting between them. CDR3 sequence: CAWKTGVGNTIYF. CDR3 nucleotide sequence: TGTGCCTGGAAGACGGGGGTAGGAAACACCATATATTTT.

The chain is built from TRBV19 and TRBJ2-3; 9 positions agree with TRBD1. The CDR3 sequence is 15 residues long. J gave up 3 bases and V 5 bases, and 6 bases lay outside the gene matches. Germline loops: CDR1 LNHDA, CDR2 SQIVND (reference sequence). The CDR3 region is CASSLGQGATDTQYF. The DNA for the CDR3 is TGTGCCAGTAGTTTGGGACAGGGAGCGACAGATACGCAGTATTTT.

This clonotype was counted only a few times. The rearrangement links TRBV9 to TRBJ1-5; D might be TRBD1 (6 bases). Deletions cut 2 bases from V and 1 base from J, with 7 bases between. From germline, CDR1 is SGDLS and CDR2 YYNGEE. The length of the CDR3 is 14 residues. In DNA, the CDR3 is TGTGCCAGCAGCGTTGGACAGAGCAATCAGCCCCAGCATTTT. Its translation: CASSVGQSNQPQHF.

This clonotype was seen at least ten times. Here the CDR3 reads CATARADETQYF. CDR3 in DNA: TGTGCCACCGCGCGGGCGGATGAGACCCAGTACTTC. The chain couples TRBV6-5 to TRBJ2-5, with D possibly TRBD2 on 5 matching bases. CDR1 and CDR2 from the germline V gene are MNHEY and SVGAGI. Trimming removed 10 bases at V and 5 bases at J, with 14 bases between. The CDR3 is made up of 12 amino acids.

The table lists this clonotype with many counts. This chain joins TRBV20-1 and TRBJ2-7; D not certain. V lost 1 base to trimming and J lost 6 bases, with 19 bases between them. The germline gives CDR1 DFQATT, CDR2 SNEGSKA (reference sequence). This CDR3 is built from 15 residues. CDR3 bases: TGCAGTGCTAGAGTACCGGCGAGGCATCATGGCGAGCAGTACTTC. Protein: CSARVPARHHGEQYF.

In nucleotides, the CDR3 is TGTGCCAGTCAGACAAGCCTTCGTAGCAATCAGCCCCAGCATTTT. This sequence encodes CASQTSLRSNQPQHF. The V call is TRBV19, the J call TRBJ1-5; D not resolved. Between the trimmed V and J ends, which lost 8 bases and 0 bases, there was a span of 14 bases. The CDR3 has 15 residues. Per germline, CDR1 LNHDA and CDR2 SQIVND (reference sequence).

The table lists this clonotype with a few counts. Possible read error: a much larger clone is one base away. The chain has TRBV7-9 and TRBJ1-4, with D possibly being TRBD1 (5 bases). The germline V gene encodes CDR1 SEHNR and CDR2 FQNEAQ (reference sequence). The CDR3 is 14 amino acids. The CDR3 DNA follows: TGTGCCAGCAGCTTCCGGGGCCCGAATGAAAAACTGTTGTTT. The encoded protein is CASSFRGPNEKLLF.

This sequence joins TRBV7-9 and TRBJ1-4, with 8 bases fitting TRBD1. CDR3 length: 14 amino acids. Trimming removed 8 bases from V and 7 bases from J; junction bases left unmatched: 9. Germline CDR1 SEHNR, CDR2 FQNEAQ (reference sequence). Here the CDR3 reads CASGSYRGVEKLFF. CDR3 DNA: TGTGCCAGCGGATCTTACAGGGGGGTTGAAAAACTGTTTTTT.